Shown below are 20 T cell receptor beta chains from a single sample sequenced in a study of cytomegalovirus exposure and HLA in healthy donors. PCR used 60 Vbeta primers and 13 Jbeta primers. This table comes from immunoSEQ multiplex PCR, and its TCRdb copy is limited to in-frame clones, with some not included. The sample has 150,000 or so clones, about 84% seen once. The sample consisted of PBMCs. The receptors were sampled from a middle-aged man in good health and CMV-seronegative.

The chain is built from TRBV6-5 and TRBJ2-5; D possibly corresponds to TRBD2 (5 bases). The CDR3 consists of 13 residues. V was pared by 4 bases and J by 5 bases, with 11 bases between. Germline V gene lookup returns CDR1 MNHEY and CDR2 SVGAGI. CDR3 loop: CASSFRTGETQYF. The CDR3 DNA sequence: TGTGCCAGCAGTTTCCGGACTGGGGAGACCCAGTACTTC.

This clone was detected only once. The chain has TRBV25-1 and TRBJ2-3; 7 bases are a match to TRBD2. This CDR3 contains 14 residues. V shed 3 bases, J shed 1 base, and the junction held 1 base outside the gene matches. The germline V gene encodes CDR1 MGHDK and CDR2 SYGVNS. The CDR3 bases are TGTGCCAGCAGTGACACTAGCGGCACAGATACGCAGTATTTT. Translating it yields CASSDTSGTDTQYF.

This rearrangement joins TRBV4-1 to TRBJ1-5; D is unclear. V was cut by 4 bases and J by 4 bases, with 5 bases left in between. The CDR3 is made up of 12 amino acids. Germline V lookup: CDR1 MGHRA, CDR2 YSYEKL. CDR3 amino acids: CASSRRNQPQHF. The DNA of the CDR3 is TGCGCCAGCAGCCGGAGAAATCAGCCCCAGCATTTT.

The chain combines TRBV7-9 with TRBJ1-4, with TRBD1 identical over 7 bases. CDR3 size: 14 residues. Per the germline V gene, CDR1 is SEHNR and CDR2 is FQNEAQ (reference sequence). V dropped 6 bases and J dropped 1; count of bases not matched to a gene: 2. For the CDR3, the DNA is TGTGCCAGCAGTCGACAGGGAACTAATGAAAAACTGTTTTTT. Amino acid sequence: CASSRQGTNEKLFF. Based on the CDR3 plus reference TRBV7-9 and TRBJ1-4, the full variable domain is DTGVSQNPRHKITKRGQNVTFRCDPISEHNRLYWYRQTLGQGPEFLTYFQNEAQLEKSRLLSDRFSAERPKGSFSTLEIQRTEQGDSAMYLCASSRQGTNEKLFFGSGTQLSVL.

The CDR3 DNA reads as TGCGCCAGCAGTTCGGCGGGGGGGAACTACAATGAGCAGTTCTTC. This translates into CASSSAGGNYNEQFF. The chain carries TRBV5-1 and TRBJ2-1; 9 bases are shared with TRBD2. The CDR3 spans 15 residues. Germline V gene lookup returns CDR1 SGHRS and CDR2 YFSETQ. The V segment lost 5 bases and the J segment 3 bases; nucleotides outside the gene matches: 6.

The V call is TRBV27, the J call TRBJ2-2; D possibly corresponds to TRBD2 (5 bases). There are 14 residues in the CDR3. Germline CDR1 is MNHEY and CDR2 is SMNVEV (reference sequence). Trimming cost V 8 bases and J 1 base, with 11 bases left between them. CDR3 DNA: TGTGCCAGCGGACTGGTTCGGAACACCGGGGAGCTGTTTTTT. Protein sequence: CASGLVRNTGELFF.

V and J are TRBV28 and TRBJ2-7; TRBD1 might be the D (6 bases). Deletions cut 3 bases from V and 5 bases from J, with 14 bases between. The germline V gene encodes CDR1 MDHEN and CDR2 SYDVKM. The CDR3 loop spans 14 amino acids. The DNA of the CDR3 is TGTGCCAGCAGTTTTAACAGGGCCCTTAACGAGCAGTACTTC. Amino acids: CASSFNRALNEQYF.

CDR3 loop: CASSSNAGLAEQFF. In DNA form, the CDR3 reads TGTGCCAGCAGCTCAAATGCGGGACTAGCGGAGCAGTTCTTC. The genes are TRBV5-5 and TRBJ2-1, with 10 nucleotides matching TRBD2. Germline loops: CDR1 SGHKS, CDR2 YYEKEE (reference sequence). After removal of 3 bases from V and 10 bases from J, the junction contained 7 bases not matched to a gene. This CDR3 spans 14 amino acids.

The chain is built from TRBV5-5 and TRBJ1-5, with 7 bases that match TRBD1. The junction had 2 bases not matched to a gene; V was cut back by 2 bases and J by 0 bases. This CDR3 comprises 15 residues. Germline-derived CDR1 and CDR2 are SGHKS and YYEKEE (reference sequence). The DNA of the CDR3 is TGTGCCAGCAGCTTCAGGGGGGATAGCAATCAGCCCCAGCATTTT. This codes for CASSFRGDSNQPQHF. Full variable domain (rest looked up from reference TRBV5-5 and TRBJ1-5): DAGVTQSPTHLIKTRGQQVTLRCSPISGHKSVSWYQQVLGQGPQFIFQYYEKEERGRGNFPDRFSARQFPNYSSELNVNALLLGDSALYLCASSFRGDSNQPQHFGDGTRLSIL.

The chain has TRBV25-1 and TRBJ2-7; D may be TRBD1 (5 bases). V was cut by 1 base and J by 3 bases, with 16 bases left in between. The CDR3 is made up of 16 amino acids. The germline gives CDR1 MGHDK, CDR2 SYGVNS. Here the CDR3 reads CASSESPGPGNYEQYF. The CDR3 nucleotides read TGTGCCAGCAGTGAATCCCCCGGACCAGGGAACTACGAGCAGTACTTC.

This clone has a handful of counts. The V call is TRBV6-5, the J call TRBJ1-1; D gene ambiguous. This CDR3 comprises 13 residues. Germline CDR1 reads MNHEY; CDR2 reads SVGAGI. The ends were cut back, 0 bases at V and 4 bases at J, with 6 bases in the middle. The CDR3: CASSYSAGTEAFF. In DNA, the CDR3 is TGTGCCAGCAGTTACTCTGCAGGCACTGAAGCTTTCTTT.

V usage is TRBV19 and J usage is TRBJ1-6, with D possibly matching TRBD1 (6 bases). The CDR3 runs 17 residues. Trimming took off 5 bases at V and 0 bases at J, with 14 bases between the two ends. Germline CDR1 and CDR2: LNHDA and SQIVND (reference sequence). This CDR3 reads CASSRGAASSYNSPLHF. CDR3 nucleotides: TGTGCCAGTAGTCGGGGGGCTGCGAGCTCCTATAATTCACCCCTCCACTTT.

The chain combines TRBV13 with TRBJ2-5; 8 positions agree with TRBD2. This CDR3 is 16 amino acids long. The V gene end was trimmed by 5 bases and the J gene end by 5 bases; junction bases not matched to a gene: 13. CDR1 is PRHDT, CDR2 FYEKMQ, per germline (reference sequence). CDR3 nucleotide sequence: TGTGCCAGCAGCCTCTGGGGCGGGAGGCAGCGGGAGACCCAGTACTTC. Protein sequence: CASSLWGGRQRETQYF.

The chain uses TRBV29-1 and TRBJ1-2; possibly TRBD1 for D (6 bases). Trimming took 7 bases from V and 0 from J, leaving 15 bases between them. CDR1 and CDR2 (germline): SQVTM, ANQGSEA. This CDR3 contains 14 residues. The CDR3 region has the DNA TGCAGCGCCGGACAGCACCCTTCTAACTATGGCTACACCTTC. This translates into CSAGQHPSNYGYTF.

The CDR3 nucleotides are TGTGCCAGCAGTTCCACAAGGGGGCTAGTGTCCCTCGAGCAGTACTTC. Residues: CASSSTRGLVSLEQYF. The genes are TRBV27 and TRBJ2-7; 7 bases fit TRBD1. Looked up from germline, CDR1 is MNHEY and CDR2 is SMNVEV (reference sequence). V was clipped by 4 bases and J by 6 bases; unmatched bases: 15. CDR3 length equals 16 residues.

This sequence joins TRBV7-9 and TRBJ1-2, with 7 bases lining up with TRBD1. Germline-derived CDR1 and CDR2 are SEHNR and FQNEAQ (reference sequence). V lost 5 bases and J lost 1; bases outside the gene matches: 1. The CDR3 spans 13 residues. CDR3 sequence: CASSGTDNYGYTF. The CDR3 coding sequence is TGTGCCAGCAGCGGGACAGATAACTATGGCTACACCTTC.

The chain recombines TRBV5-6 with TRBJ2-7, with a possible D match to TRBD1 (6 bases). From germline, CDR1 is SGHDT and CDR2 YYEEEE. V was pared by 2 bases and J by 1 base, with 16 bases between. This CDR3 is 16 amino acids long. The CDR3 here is CASSLIRQVSSYEQYF. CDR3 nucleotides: TGTGCCAGCAGCTTAATCAGACAGGTTTCGTCCTACGAGCAGTACTTC.

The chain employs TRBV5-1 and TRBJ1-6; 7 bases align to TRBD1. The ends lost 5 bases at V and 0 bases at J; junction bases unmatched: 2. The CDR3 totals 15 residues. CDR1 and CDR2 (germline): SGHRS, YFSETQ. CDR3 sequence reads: CASRPGGSYNSPLHF. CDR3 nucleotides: TGCGCCAGCAGACCAGGGGGCTCCTATAATTCACCCCTCCACTTT.

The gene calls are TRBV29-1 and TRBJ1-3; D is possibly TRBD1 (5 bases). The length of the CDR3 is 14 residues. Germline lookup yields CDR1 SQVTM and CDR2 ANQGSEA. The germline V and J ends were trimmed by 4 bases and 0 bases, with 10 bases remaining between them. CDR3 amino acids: CSVAGRNSGNTIYF. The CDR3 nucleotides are TGCAGCGTTGCAGGGCGGAACTCTGGAAACACCATATATTTT. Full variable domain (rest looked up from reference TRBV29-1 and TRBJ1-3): SAVISQKPSRDICQRGTSLTIQCQVDSQVTMMFWYRQQPGQSLTLIATANQGSEATYESGFVIDKFPISRPNLTFSTLTVSNMSPEDSSIYLCSVAGRNSGNTIYFGEGSWLTVV.

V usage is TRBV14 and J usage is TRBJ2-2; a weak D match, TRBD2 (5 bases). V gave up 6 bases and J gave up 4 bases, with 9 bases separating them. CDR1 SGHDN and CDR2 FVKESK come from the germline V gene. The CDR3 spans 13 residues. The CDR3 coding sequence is TGTGCCAGCAGGAGGGAGCCCACCGGGGAGCTGTTTTTT. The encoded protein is CASRREPTGELFF.